This T cell receptor beta chain was recorded in a study of cytomegalovirus exposure and HLA in healthy donors. Study in general: The Caucasian-associated ancestry cluster held roughly 80% of roughly 370 genotyped donors. Study findings and constraints: Later work found most CMV-associated TCR beta chains apparently HLA-restricted.

About this clone: The antigen remains undetermined.

13 Jbeta primers and 60 Vbeta primers were used for the PCR. Sequencing used immunoSEQ multiplex PCR; TCRdb keeps in-frame clones, though not all of them. This table has about 200,000 clones, around 80% appearing once. The CDR3 extends over 13 amino acids. Germline lookup yields CDR1 MNHEY and CDR2 SMNVEV (reference sequence). The V gene lost 6 bases and the J gene lost 4 bases, with 12 bases spanning the gap. The sequence was obtained from a boy between 2 and 10 years old in good health and CMV-seronegative. The sequenced material came from PBMCs. This chain uses TRBV27 with TRBJ2-5, with D possibly being TRBD1 (6 bases). CDR3 sequence: CASRPQGGETQYF. The CDR3 DNA is TGTGCCAGCAGACCTCAAGGGGGAGAGACCCAGTACTTC.